This TCR beta chain was obtained from a study of T-cell reconstitution after alpha-beta-depleted transplantation in children. General study results and limits: By about two months after transplant, alpha-beta T cells reportedly arose from several hundred graft clones that had expanded.

Comments on this clonotype: The antigen is undetermined. One end of the junction fails to match germline, which may point to a read error.

Germline V gene sequence: CDR1 KGHDR, CDR2 SFDVKD. The CDR3 has 15 amino acids. For TCRbeta, the library was prepared with unique molecular identifiers. One entry per CDR3 protein, called by TCRdb with MiXCR from the PCR reads. The sample yields hundreds of thousands of distinct CDR3 sequences, roughly 15% seen once. The receptor's source is a male patient younger than 18 who had a stem cell transplant for acute lymphoblastic leukemia, so the T cells may come from the graft donor. The J gene is TRBJ2-1, the V gene TRBV24-1; 7 bases fit TRBD2. Sample: PBMCs, mostly from graft donor cells, taken 360 days after TCRalphabeta/CD19-depleted stem cell transplant. The CDR3 bases are TGTGCCGCCAGTGACAGACAAGCGGGATTCAATGAGCAGTTCTTC. Protein: CAASDRQAGFNEQFF.